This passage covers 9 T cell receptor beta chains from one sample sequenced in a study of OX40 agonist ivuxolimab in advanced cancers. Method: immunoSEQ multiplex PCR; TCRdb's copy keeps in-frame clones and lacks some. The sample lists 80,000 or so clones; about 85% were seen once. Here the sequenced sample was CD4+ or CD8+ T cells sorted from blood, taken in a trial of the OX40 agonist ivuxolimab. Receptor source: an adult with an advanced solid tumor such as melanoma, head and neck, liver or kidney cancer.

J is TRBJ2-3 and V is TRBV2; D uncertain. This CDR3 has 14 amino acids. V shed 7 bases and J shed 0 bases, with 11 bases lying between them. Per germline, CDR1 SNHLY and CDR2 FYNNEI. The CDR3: CASTALGSTDTQYF. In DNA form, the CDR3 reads TGTGCCAGCACCGCGCTGGGTAGCACAGATACGCAGTATTTT.

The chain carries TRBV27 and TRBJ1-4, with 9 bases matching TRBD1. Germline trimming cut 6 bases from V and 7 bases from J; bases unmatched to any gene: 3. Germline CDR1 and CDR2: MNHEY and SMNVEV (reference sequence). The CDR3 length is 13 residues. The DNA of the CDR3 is TGTGCCAGCAGAGTACAGGGGGCTGAAAAACTGTTTTTT. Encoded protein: CASRVQGAEKLFF. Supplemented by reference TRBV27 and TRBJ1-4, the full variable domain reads EAQVTQNPRYLITVTGKKLTVTCSQNMNHEYMSWYRQDPGLGLRQIYYSMNVEVTDKGDVPEGYKVSRKEKRNFPLILESPSPNQTSLYFCASRVQGAEKLFFGSGTQLSVL.

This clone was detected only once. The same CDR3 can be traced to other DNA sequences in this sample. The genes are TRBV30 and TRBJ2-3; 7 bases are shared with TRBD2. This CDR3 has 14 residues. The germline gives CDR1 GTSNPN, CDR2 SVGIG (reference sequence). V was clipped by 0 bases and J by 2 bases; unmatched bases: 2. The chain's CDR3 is CAWSVGGNTDTQYF. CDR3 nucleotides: TGTGCCTGGAGTGTGGGGGGGAACACAGATACGCAGTATTTT. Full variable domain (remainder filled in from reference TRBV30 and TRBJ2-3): SQTIHQWPATLVQPVGSPLSLECTVEGTSNPNLYWYRQAAGRGLQLLFYSVGIGQISSEVPQNLSASRPQDRQFILSSKKLLLSDSGFYLCAWSVGGNTDTQYFGPGTRLTVL.

The CDR3 is CASSFSGVGEKLFF. The DNA of the CDR3 is TGTGCCAGCAGTTTTTCGGGGGTCGGTGAAAAACTGTTTTTT. The genes are TRBV28 and TRBJ1-4; TRBD1 is a possible D gene (5 bases). Germline V CDR1 and CDR2: MDHEN, SYDVKM. The CDR3 loop spans 14 amino acids. Trimming removed 3 bases at V and 7 bases at J, with 12 bases between.

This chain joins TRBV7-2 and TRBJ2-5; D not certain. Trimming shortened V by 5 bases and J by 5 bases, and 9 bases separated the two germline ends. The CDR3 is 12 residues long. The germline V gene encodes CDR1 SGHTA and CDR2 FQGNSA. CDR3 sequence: CASSLRVETQYF. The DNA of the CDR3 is TGTGCCAGCAGCCTTAGGGTCGAGACCCAGTACTTC.

CDR3 residues: CASSLNRVNTGELFF. The CDR3, as DNA: TGTGCCAGCAGCTTAAACAGGGTGAACACCGGGGAGCTGTTTTTT. This sequence joins TRBV11-2 and TRBJ2-2, with a weak D call TRBD1 (6 bases). CDR1 is SGHAT, CDR2 FQNNGV, per germline. This CDR3 contains 15 residues. Trimming took 2 bases from V and 1 from J, leaving 8 bases between them.

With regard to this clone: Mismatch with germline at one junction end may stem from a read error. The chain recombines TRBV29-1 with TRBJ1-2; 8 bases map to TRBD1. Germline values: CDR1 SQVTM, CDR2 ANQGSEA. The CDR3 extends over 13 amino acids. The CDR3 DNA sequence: TGCAGCGCTGAAAGACAGGGGATCTTAGGCTACACCTTC. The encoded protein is CSAERQGILGYTF.

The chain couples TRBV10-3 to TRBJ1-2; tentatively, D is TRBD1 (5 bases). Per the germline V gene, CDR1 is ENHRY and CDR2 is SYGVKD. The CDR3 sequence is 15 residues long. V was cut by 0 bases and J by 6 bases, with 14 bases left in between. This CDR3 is CAISESGGEVNGYTF. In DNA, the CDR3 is TGTGCCATCAGTGAGTCTGGAGGGGAGGTCAATGGCTACACCTTC.

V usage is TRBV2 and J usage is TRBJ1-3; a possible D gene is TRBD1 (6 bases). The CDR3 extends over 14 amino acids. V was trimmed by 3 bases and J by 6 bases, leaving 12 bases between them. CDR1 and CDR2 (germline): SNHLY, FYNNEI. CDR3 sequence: CASSDETGPNTIYF. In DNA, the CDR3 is TGTGCCAGCAGTGACGAGACAGGACCAAACACCATATATTTT. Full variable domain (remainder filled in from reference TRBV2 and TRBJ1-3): EPEVTQTPSHQVTQMGQEVILRCVPISNHLYFYWYRQILGQKVEFLVSFYNNEISEKSEIFDDQFSVERPDGSNFTLKIRSTKLEDSAMYFCASSDETGPNTIYFGEGSWLTVV.